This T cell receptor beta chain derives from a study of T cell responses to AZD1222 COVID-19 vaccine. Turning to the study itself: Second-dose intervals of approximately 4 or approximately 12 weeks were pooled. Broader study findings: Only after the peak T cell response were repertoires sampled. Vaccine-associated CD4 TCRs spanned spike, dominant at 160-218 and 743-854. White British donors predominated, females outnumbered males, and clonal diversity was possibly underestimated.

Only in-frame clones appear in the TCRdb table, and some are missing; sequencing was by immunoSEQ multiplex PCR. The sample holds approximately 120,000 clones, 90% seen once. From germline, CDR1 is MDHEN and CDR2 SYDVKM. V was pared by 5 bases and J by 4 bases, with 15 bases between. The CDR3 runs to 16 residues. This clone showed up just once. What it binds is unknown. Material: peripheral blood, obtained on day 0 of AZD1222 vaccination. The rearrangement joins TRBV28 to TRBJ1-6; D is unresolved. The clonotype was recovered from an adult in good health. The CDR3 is CASSPTTGEYNSPLHF. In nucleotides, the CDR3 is TGTGCCAGCAGTCCTACGACCGGAGAATATAATTCACCCCTCCACTTT.